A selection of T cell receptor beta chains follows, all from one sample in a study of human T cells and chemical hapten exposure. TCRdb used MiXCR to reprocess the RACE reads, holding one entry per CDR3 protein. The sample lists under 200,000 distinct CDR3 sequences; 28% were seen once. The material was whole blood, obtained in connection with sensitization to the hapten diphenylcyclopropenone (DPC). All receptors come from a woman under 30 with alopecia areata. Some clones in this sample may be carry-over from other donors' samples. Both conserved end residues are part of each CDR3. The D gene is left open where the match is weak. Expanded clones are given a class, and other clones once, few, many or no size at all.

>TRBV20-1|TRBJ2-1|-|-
CSARASFEQFF
TGCAGTGCTAGAGCAAGTTTTGAGCAGTTCTTC
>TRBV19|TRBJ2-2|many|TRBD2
CASRITGGPRELFF
TGTGCCAGTAGGATCACGGGGGGGCCCCGGGAGCTGTTTTTT
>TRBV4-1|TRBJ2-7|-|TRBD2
CASSQATAGGPGREQYF
TGCGCCAGCAGCCAGGCGACGGCGGGAGGACCGGGCCGCGAGCAGTACTTC
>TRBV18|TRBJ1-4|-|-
CASSPGAMNEKLFF
TGTGCCAGCTCACCAGGGGCTATGAATGAAAAACTGTTTTTT
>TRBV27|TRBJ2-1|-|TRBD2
CASSGGGPEQFF
TGTGCCAGCAGTGGGGGGGGACCCGAGCAGTTCTTC
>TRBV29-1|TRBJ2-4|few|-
CSVEDLQARDIQYF
TGCAGCGTTGAAGATTTACAGGCTAGGGACATTCAGTACTTC
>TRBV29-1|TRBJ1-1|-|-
CGAGDANTEAFF
TGCGGAGCCGGGGACGCTAACACTGAAGCTTTCTTT
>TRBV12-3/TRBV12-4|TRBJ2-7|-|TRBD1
CASRGQGLSYEQYF
TGTGCCAGCAGGGGACAGGGCCTCTCCTACGAGCAGTACTTC
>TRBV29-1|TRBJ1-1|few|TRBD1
CSVGRDRVNTEAFF
TGCAGCGTTGGTAGGGACAGGGTCAACACTGAAGCTTTCTTT
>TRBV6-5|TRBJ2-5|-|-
CASSPWPQETQYF
TGTGCCAGCAGTCCTTGGCCGCAAGAGACCCAGTACTTC
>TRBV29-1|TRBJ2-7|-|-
CSVTGNSYEQYF
TGCAGCGTTACAGGGAATAGCTACGAGCAGTACTTC
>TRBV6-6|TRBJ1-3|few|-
CASSYTSGNTIYF
TGTGCCAGCAGTTACACCTCTGGAAACACCATATATTTT
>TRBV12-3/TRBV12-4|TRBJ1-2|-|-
CTSSLQDSYGYTF
TGTACCAGCAGTCTTCAGGATTCCTATGGCTACACCTTC
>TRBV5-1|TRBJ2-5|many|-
CASSFRVSETQYF
TGCGCCAGCAGCTTCAGGGTCTCAGAGACCCAGTACTTC
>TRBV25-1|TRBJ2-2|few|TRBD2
CASRGLGATGELFF
TGTGCCAGCAGGGGACTAGGAGCTACCGGGGAGCTGTTTTTT
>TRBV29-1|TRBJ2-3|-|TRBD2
CGTWAGVVDTQYF
TGCGGCACCTGGGCGGGGGTGGTAGATACGCAGTATTTT
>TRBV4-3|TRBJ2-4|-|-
CASSQDWLLAKNIQYF
TGCGCCAGCAGCCAAGACTGGTTACTAGCCAAAAACATTCAGTACTTC
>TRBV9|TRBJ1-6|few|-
CASSVSGGSNSPLHF
TGTGCCAGCAGCGTCAGCGGAGGGTCTAATTCACCCCTCCACTTT
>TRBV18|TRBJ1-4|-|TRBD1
CASSLGQGGTNEKLFF
TGTGCCAGCTCACTCGGACAGGGGGGAACTAATGAAAAACTGTTTTTT
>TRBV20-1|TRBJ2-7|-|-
CSATPDSSYEQYF
TGCAGTGCTACCCCCGACAGCTCCTACGAGCAGTACTTC
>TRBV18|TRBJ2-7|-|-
CASSVAGNYEQYF
TGTGCCAGCAGCGTGGCAGGGAACTACGAGCAGTACTTC
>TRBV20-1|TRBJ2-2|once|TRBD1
CSAREPTGMNGELFF
TGCAGTGCTAGAGAGCCGACAGGGATGAACGGGGAGCTGTTTTTT
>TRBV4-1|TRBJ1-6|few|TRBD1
CASSLRTGGGDNSPLHF
TGCGCCAGCAGCCTAAGGACAGGGGGCGGCGATAATTCACCCCTCCACTTT
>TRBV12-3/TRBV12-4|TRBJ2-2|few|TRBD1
CASSLHRGTGELFF
TGTGCCAGCAGTCTCCACAGGGGTACCGGGGAGCTGTTTTTT
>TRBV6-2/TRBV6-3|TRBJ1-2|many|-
CASGWSNYGYTF
TGTGCCAGTGGATGGTCTAACTATGGCTACACCTTC
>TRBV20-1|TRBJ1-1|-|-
CSASAERDTEAFF
TGCAGTGCTAGCGCAGAGAGGGACACTGAAGCTTTCTTT
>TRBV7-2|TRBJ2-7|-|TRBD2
CASSFLAGGPYEQYF
TGTGCCAGCAGCTTTCTAGCGGGGGGGCCGTACGAGCAGTACTTC
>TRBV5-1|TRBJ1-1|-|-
CASSLARENTEAFF
TGCGCCAGCAGCTTGGCCAGGGAGAACACTGAAGCTTTCTTT
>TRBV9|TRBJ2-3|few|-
CASSVQGGRTDTQYF
TGTGCCAGCAGCGTACAAGGTGGTCGGACAGATACGCAGTATTTT
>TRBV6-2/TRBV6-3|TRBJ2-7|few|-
CASSYPWLEREQYF
TGTGCCAGCAGTTACCCCTGGCTGGAGCGCGAGCAGTACTTC